This TCR beta chain was profiled in a study of shared clonotypes between healthy human individuals. Using immunoSEQ multiplex PCR, the repertoire was profiled, and TCRdb retains in-frame clones only, with some absent. The sample has 2 million to 2.5 million clones; around 92% are singletons. Comments on this clone: The sample carries other DNA sequences with the same CDR3.

Germline trimming cut 2 bases from V and 4 bases from J; bases unmatched to any gene: 4. From germline, CDR1 is SGHRS and CDR2 YFSETQ. The CDR3 extends over 14 amino acids. The sample was naive CD4+ T cells from PBMCs. The subset: CD45RA+ positively selected. The sequence was collected from a man aged 18-30 years in good health. Some clones in this sample may be carry-over from other donors' samples. The chain employs TRBV5-1 and TRBJ1-2; 8 bases match TRBD1. This CDR3 is CASSLGTGPYGYTF. In DNA form, the CDR3 reads TGCGCCAGCAGCTTAGGGACAGGTCCCTATGGCTACACCTTC.